The entry that follows covers one T cell receptor beta chain sequence. Antigen specificity is unknown. This entry is derived from a study of cytomegalovirus exposure and HLA in healthy donors. Germline-derived CDR1 and CDR2 are KGHSH and LQKENI. The ends were cut back, 6 bases at V and 2 bases at J, with 17 bases in the middle. The CDR3 sequence is 17 residues long. Vbeta (60) and Jbeta (13) primers were used in the PCR. Clones were sequenced by immunoSEQ multiplex PCR, and TCRdb holds only the in-frame ones, with some missing. This table holds 150,000 to 200,000 clones, about three quarters found once. Study results and caveats: TCR beta V- and J-gene trimming was later associated with a missense DCLRE1C variant. In vitro work confirmed that three CMV-associated chains recognize CMV antigens. Previous analysis showed most TCR beta V segments were productive about 90% or about 30% of the time. The study reported that TCR beta sequences accurately predicted HLA-A and HLA-B alleles in most subjects.

Material: PBMCs. The clonotype originates from a girl between 10 and 17 years old in good health and CMV-seronegative. This chain uses TRBV18 with TRBJ2-6; D is uncertain. The CDR3 bases are TGTGCCAGCTCCACCTATGCGGTGTCGACTGGGGCCAACGTCCTGACTTTC. It codes for CASSTYAVSTGANVLTF.